This T cell receptor (beta chain) came from a study of T cell responses to AZD1222 COVID-19 vaccine. Overall study findings and caveats: It was only a handful of AZD1222 recipients who were seropositive at baseline. There were vaccine-associated CD4 TCRs across spike, dominant at 160-218 and 743-854.

Germline V CDR1 and CDR2: SGHNT, YENEEA. V shed 6 bases and J shed 2 bases, with 10 bases lying between them. The CDR3 spans 13 residues. Profiled with immunoSEQ multiplex PCR; TCRdb holds only in-frame clones, not every one. The sample yields about 130,000 clones, around 93% seen once. Details on this clone: Its target is unknown.

Sequences were derived from peripheral blood, sampled 28 days after the second AZD1222 dose. The rearrangement links TRBV11-3 to TRBJ1-1; D remains unclear. The receptor was derived from an adult who received the AZD1222 COVID-19 vaccine. The CDR3 coding sequence is TGTGCCAGCAGTCGGGCAGCAAACACTGAAGCTTTCTTT. Protein product: CASSRAANTEAFF.